One and the same sample provided the 2 T cell receptor beta chains below, sequenced in a study of blood T cell repertoires in COVID-19. Method: immunoSEQ multiplex PCR; TCRdb's copy keeps in-frame clones and lacks some. The sample yields approximately 210,000 clones, 70% to 85% seen once. Sample: PBMCs or T cells enriched from blood (not recorded which). These TCRs come from a middle-aged man who had recovered from COVID-19.

Remarks on this clone: This same CDR3 is encoded by further DNA sequences in the sample. The rearrangement links TRBV13 to TRBJ2-7; TRBD1 matches at 7 bases. Trimming removed 5 bases from V and 4 bases from J; junction bases left unmatched: 5. The CDR3 spans 13 residues. CDR1 is PRHDT and CDR2 is FYEKMQ in the germline V gene (reference sequence). The CDR3: CASSQGTAYEQYF. Here the CDR3 DNA reads TGTGCCAGCAGCCAAGGGACAGCGTACGAGCAGTACTTC.

J is TRBJ1-5 and V is TRBV15, with 7 nucleotides matching TRBD1. CDR1 and CDR2 from the germline V gene are LNHNV and YYDKDF (reference sequence). The V and J ends lost 5 bases and 0 bases, in that order; junction bases with no gene match: 7. The CDR3 consists of 16 residues. CDR3 bases: TGTGCCACCAGCGGATGGACAGGAGGTAGCAATCAGCCCCAGCATTTT. Protein sequence: CATSGWTGGSNQPQHF. Together with reference TRBV15 and TRBJ1-5, the CDR3 gives the full variable domain: DAMVIQNPRYQVTQFGKPVTLSCSQTLNHNVMYWYQQKSSQAPKLLFHYYDKDFNNEADTPDNFQSRRPNTSFCFLDIRSPGLGDTAMYLCATSGWTGGSNQPQHFGDGTRLSIL.